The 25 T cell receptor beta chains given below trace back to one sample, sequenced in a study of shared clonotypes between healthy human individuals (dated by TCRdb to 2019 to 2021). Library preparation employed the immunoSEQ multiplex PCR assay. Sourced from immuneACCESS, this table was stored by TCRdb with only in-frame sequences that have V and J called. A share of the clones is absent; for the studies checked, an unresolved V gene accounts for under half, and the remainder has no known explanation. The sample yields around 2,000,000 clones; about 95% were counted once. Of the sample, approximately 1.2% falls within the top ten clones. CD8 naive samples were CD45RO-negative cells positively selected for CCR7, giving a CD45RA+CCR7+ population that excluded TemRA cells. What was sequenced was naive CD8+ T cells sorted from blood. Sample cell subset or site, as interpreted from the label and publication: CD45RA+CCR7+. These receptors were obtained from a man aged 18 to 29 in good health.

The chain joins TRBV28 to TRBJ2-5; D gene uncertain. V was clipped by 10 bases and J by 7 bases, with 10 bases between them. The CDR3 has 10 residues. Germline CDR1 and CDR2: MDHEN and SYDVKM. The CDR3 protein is CATAFSTQYF. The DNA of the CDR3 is TGTGCCACCGCCTTTTCGACCCAGTACTTC. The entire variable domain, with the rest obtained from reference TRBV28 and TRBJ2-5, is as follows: DVKVTQSSRYLVKRTGEKVFLECVQDMDHENMFWYRQDPGLGLRLIYFSYDVKMKEKGDIPEGYSVSREKKERFSLILESASTNQTSMYLCATAFSTQYFGPGTRLLVL.

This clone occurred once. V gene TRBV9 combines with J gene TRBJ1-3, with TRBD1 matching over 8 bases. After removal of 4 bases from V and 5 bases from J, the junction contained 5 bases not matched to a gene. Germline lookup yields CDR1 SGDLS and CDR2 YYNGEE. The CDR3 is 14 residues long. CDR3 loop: CASSPGGGRNTIYF. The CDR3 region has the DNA TGTGCCAGCAGCCCAGGGGGCGGTAGAAACACCATATATTTT.

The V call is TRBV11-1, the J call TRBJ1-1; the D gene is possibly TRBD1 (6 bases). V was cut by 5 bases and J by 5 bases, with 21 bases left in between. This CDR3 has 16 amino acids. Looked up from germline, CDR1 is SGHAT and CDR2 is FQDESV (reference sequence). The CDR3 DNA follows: TGTGCCAGCAGCCTCCTTGAGGGGGGGGCGTATACTGAAGCTTTCTTT. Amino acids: CASSLLEGGAYTEAFF.

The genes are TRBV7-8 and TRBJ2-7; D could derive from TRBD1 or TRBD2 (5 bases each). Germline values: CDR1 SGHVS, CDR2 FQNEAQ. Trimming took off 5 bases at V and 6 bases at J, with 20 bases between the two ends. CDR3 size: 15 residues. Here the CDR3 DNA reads TGTGCCAGCAGCGGAAACCGGGACGCCGATATCGAGCAGTACTTC. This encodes CASSGNRDADIEQYF.

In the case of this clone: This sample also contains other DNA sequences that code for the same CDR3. Here the CDR3 reads CASSQVAGTYEQYF. The CDR3 DNA follows: TGCGCCAGCAGCCAAGTCGCAGGGACCTACGAGCAGTACTTC. The rearrangement uses TRBV4-1 and TRBJ2-7; D is perhaps TRBD1 (5 bases). Trimming removed 1 base from V and 2 bases from J, with 9 bases in between. The CDR3 is 14 residues long. Germline V gives CDR1 MGHRA, CDR2 YSYEKL.

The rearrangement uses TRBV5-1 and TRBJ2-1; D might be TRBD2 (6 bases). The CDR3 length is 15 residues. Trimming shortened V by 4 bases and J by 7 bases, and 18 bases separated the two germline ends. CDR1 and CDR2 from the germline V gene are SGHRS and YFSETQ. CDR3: CASSPERGLGNEQFF. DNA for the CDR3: TGCGCCAGCAGCCCGGAGAGGGGACTCGGGAATGAGCAGTTCTTC. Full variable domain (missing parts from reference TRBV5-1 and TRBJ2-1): KAGVTQTPRYLIKTRGQQVTLSCSPISGHRSVSWYQQTPGQGLQFLFEYFSETQRNKGNFPGRFSGRQFSNSRSEMNVSTLELGDSALYLCASSPERGLGNEQFFGPGTRLTVL.

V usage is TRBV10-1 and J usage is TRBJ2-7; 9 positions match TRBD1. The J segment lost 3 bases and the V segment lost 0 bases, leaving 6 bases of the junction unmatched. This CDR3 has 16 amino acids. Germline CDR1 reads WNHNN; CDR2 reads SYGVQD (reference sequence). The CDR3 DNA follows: TGCGCCAGCAGTGAGTCCGGGACAGGGATAGGCTACGAGCAGTACTTC. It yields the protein CASSESGTGIGYEQYF.

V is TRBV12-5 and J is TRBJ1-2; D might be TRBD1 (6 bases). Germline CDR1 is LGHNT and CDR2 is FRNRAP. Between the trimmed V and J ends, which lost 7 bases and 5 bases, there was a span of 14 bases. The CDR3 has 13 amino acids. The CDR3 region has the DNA TGTGCTAGTGCCCCCCGGACAGCTTATGGCTACACCTTC. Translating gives CASAPRTAYGYTF.

The CDR3 coding sequence is TGTGCCAGCAGTGAAGCGCTTTATCCGTATAGCAATCAGCCCCAGCATTTT. Translated: CASSEALYPYSNQPQHF. The chain carries TRBV6-1 and TRBJ1-5, with unresolved D. Deletions cut 0 bases from V and 0 bases from J, with 12 bases between. This CDR3 is 17 amino acids long. Germline-derived CDR1 and CDR2 are MNHNS and SASEGT.

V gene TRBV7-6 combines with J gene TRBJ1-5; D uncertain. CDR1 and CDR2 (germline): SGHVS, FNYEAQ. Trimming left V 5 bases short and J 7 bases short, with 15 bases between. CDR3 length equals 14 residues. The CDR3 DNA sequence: TGTGCCAGCAGCCCTTCGATGGGTGGCCAGCCCCAGCATTTT. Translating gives CASSPSMGGQPQHF.

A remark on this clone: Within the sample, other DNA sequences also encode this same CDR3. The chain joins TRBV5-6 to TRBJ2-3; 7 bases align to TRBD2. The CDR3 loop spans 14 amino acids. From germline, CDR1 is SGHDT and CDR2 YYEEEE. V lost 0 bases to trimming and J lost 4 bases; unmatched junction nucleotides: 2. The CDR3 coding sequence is TGTGCCAGCAGCTTGGGTGGGAGGGCAGATACGCAGTATTTT. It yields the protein CASSLGGRADTQYF.

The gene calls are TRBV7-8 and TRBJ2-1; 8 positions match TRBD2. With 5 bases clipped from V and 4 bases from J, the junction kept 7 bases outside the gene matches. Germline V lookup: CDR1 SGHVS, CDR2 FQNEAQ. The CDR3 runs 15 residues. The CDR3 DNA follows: TGTGCCAGCAGCCAACTCGGGGGGGCTTACAATGAGCAGTTCTTC. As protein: CASSQLGGAYNEQFF.

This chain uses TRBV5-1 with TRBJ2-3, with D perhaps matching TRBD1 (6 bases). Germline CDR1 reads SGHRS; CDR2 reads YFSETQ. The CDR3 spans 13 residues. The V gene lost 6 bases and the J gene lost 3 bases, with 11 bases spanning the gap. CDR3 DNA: TGCGCCAGCACCTGGACAGCGACAGATACGCAGTATTTT. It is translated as CASTWTATDTQYF.

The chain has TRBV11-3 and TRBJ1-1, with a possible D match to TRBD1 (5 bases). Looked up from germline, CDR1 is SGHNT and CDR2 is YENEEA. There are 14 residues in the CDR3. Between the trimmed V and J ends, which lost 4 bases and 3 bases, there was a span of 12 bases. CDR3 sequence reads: CASSSGGVDTEAFF. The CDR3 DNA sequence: TGTGCCAGCAGCTCGGGGGGAGTAGACACTGAAGCTTTCTTT.

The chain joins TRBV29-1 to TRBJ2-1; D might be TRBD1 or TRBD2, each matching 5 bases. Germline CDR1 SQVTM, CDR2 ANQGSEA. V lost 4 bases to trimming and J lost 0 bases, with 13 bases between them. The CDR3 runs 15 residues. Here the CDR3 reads CSVVGDRSSYNEQFF. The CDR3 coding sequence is TGCAGCGTTGTAGGGGACCGGAGCTCCTACAATGAGCAGTTCTTC.

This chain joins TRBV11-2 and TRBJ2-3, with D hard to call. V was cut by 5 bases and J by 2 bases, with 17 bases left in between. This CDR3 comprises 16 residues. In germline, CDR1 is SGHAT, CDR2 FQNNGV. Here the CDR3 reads CASSPPGFIPTDTQYF. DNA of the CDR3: TGTGCCAGCAGCCCTCCAGGATTCATCCCCACAGATACGCAGTATTTT.

The CDR3 sequence is CASSLAIGQPNTEAFF. For the CDR3, the DNA is TGCGCCAGCAGCTTGGCCATAGGACAGCCGAACACTGAAGCTTTCTTT. This chain links TRBV5-1 with TRBJ1-1; TRBD1 might be the D (6 bases). The germline V gene encodes CDR1 SGHRS and CDR2 YFSETQ. Trimming took 0 bases from V and 1 from J, leaving 13 bases between them. CDR3 length: 16 residues. Using reference TRBV5-1 and TRBJ1-1 for the parts outside the CDR3, the full variable domain is KAGVTQTPRYLIKTRGQQVTLSCSPISGHRSVSWYQQTPGQGLQFLFEYFSETQRNKGNFPGRFSGRQFSNSRSEMNVSTLELGDSALYLCASSLAIGQPNTEAFFGQGTRLTVV.

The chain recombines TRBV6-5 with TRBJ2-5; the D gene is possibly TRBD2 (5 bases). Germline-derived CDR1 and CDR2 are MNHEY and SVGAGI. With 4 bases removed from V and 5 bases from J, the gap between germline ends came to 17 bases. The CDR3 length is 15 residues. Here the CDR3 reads CASSSLGGSWETQYF. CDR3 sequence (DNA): TGTGCCAGCAGTTCCCTGGGTGGGAGTTGGGAGACCCAGTACTTC.

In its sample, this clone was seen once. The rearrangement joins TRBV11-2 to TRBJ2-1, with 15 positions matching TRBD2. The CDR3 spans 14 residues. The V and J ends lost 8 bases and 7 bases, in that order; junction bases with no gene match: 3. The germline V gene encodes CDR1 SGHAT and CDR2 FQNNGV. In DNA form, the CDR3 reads TGTGCCAGCGGACTAGCGGGGGGGTGGAATGAGCAGTTCTTC. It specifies CASGLAGGWNEQFF.

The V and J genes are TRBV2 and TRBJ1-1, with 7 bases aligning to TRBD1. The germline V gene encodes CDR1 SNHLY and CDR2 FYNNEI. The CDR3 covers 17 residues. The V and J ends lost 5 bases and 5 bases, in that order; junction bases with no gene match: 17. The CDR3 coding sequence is TGTGCCAGCAGTCGCGAGAAATTGACAGGGCGTTGGACTGAAGCTTTCTTT. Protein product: CASSREKLTGRWTEAFF.

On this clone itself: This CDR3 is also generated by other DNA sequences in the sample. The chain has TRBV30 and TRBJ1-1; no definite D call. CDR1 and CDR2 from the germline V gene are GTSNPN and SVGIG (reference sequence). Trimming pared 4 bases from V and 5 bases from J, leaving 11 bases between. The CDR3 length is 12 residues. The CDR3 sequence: CAWNPGGTEAFF. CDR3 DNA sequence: TGTGCCTGGAATCCAGGAGGGACTGAAGCTTTCTTT.

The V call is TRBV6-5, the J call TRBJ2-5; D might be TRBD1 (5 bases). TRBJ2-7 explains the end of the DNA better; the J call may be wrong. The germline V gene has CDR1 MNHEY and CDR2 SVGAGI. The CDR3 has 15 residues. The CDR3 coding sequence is TGTGCCAGCAGTTACTCTCAGGGCCTGCCTTACGAGCAGTACTTC. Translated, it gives CASSYSQGLPYEQYF.

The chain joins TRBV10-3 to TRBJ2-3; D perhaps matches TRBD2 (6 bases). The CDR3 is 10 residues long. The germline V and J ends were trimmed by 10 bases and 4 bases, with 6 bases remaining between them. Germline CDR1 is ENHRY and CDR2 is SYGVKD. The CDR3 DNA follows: TGTGCCAGCGGGGCAGATACGCAGTATTTT. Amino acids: CASGADTQYF.

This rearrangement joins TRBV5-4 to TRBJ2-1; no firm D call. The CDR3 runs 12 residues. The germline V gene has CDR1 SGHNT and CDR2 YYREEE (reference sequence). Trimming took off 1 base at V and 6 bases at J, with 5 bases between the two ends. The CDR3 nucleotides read TGTGCCAGCAGCTTGTCTAGCAATGAGCAGTTCTTC. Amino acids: CASSLSSNEQFF. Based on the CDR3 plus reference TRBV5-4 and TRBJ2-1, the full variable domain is ETGVTQSPTHLIKTRGQQVTLRCSSQSGHNTVSWYQQALGQGPQFIFQYYREEENGRGNFPPRFSGLQFPNYSSELNVNALELDDSALYLCASSLSSNEQFFGPGTRLTVL.

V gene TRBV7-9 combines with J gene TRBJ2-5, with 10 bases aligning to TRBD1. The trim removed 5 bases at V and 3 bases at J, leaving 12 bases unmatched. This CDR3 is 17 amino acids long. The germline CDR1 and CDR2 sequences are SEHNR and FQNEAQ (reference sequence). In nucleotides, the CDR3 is TGTGCCAGCAGCCCCGGGACAGGGGTCCTGGAGAAAGAGACCCAGTACTTC. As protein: CASSPGTGVLEKETQYF. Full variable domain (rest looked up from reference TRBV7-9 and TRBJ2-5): DTGVSQNPRHKITKRGQNVTFRCDPISEHNRLYWYRQTLGQGPEFLTYFQNEAQLEKSRLLSDRFSAERPKGSFSTLEIQRTEQGDSAMYLCASSPGTGVLEKETQYFGPGTRLLVL.